A single sample is the source of the 14 T cell receptor beta chains below, sequenced in a study of shared clonotypes between healthy human individuals. This table comes from immunoSEQ multiplex PCR, and its TCRdb copy is limited to in-frame clones, with some not included. The sample lists 1.5 million to 1.9 million clones, 95% to 99% occurring once. What was sequenced was naive CD4+ T cells sorted from blood. Subset noted: CD45RA+ positively selected. The receptor source for this set is a man aged 25 to 45 in good health.

The CDR3 region is CASKQGTEAFF. CDR3 coding DNA: TGTGCCAGCAAACAGGGGACTGAAGCTTTCTTT. V is TRBV2 and J is TRBJ1-1; 7 bases map to TRBD1. Germline V lookup: CDR1 SNHLY, CDR2 FYNNEI. The CDR3 is 11 amino acids. With 7 bases clipped from V and 5 bases from J, the junction kept 1 base outside the gene matches.

V and J are TRBV5-6 and TRBJ1-1; D is unresolved. This CDR3 contains 11 residues. Germline-derived CDR1 and CDR2 are SGHDT and YYEEEE. Trimming took off 1 base at V and 7 bases at J, with 5 bases between the two ends. Written as DNA, the CDR3 is TGTGCCAGCAGCTTGCTCGGTGAAGCTTTCTTT. It specifies CASSLLGEAFF. Combining the CDR3 with reference TRBV5-6 and TRBJ1-1 gives the whole variable domain DAGVTQSPTHLIKTRGQQVTLRCSPKSGHDTVSWYQQALGQGPQFIFQYYEEEERQRGNFPDRFSGHQFPNYSSELNVNALLLGDSALYLCASSLLGEAFFGQGTRLTVV.

The V and J genes are TRBV11-3 and TRBJ2-1; D possibly corresponds to TRBD2 (6 bases). This CDR3 is 17 amino acids long. Trimming removed 1 base from V and 0 bases from J, with 13 bases in between. Germline CDR1 reads SGHNT; CDR2 reads YENEEA. CDR3 DNA: TGTGCCAGCAGCTTAGGGGTTAGCGGCAGCTCCTACAATGAGCAGTTCTTC. The encoded protein is CASSLGVSGSSYNEQFF.

The chain recombines TRBV7-2 with TRBJ2-1; D is possibly TRBD1 or TRBD2 (6 bases each). There are 13 residues in the CDR3. The germline V gene encodes CDR1 SGHTA and CDR2 FQGNSA. V was clipped by 5 bases and J by 9 bases, with 14 bases between them. CDR3 sequence: CASSPERGVEQFF. The CDR3 DNA follows: TGTGCCAGCAGCCCAGAAAGGGGGGTTGAGCAGTTCTTC.

Regarding this clone: An end of the junction does not agree with germline; a read error may underlie this. This chain links TRBV6-1 with TRBJ2-5; possible D gene TRBD2, 6 bases. CDR3 size: 13 residues. Germline CDR1 MNHNS, CDR2 SASEGT. This CDR3 is CASSERSRGLNNF. The CDR3 coding sequence is TGTGCCAGCAGTGAAAGGTCGAGGGGACTGAATAACTTC.

In its sample, this clone was seen once. The chain links TRBV5-1 to TRBJ2-7; D perhaps matches TRBD1 (5 bases). The CDR3 length is 14 residues. The V end was cut by 5 bases, the J end by 3 bases, with 15 bases between. The germline V gene has CDR1 SGHRS and CDR2 YFSETQ. CDR3 protein: CASRTANPGYEQYF. CDR3 in DNA: TGCGCCAGCAGGACAGCAAACCCGGGCTACGAGCAGTACTTC.

This chain links TRBV5-1 with TRBJ1-2; 10 nucleotides align to TRBD1. CDR3 size: 15 residues. The germline V gene encodes CDR1 SGHRS and CDR2 YFSETQ. Losses at the gene ends were 3 bases for V and 3 bases for J; bases not matched to a gene: 5. Written as DNA, the CDR3 is TGCGCCAGCAGCTCGCAGGACAGGGGGGACTATGGCTACACCTTC. Amino acids: CASSSQDRGDYGYTF.

This chain links TRBV7-2 with TRBJ2-5, with D perhaps matching TRBD2 (6 bases). CDR3 size: 16 residues. Trimming pared 4 bases from V and 2 bases from J, leaving 17 bases between. CDR1 is SGHTA, CDR2 FQGNSA, per germline. The CDR3 DNA reads TGTGCCAGCAGCTGGGCGTTTAGCGGCCTACAAGAGACCCAGTACTTC. This sequence encodes CASSWAFSGLQETQYF.

The J gene is TRBJ2-7, the V gene TRBV19; 9 bases are a match to TRBD2. The CDR3 spans 14 residues. V shed 4 bases and J 3 bases; nucleotides not matched to a gene: 4. Germline CDR1 LNHDA, CDR2 SQIVND (reference sequence). The CDR3 protein is CASSTTSGRYEQYF. CDR3 DNA sequence: TGTGCCAGTAGTACGACTAGCGGCCGCTACGAGCAGTACTTC.

This clone came up once. The genes are TRBV5-1 and TRBJ2-1, with a possible D match to TRBD2 (6 bases). The germline gives CDR1 SGHRS, CDR2 YFSETQ. V lost 0 bases and J 3 bases, leaving 10 bases between the germline ends. CDR3 size: 15 residues. The CDR3, as DNA: TGCGCCAGCAGCTTGGGAACTAGCTTCTACAATGAGCAGTTCTTC. It is translated as CASSLGTSFYNEQFF.

The chain combines TRBV5-4 with TRBJ2-3; TRBD2 matches 8 bases. With 4 bases clipped from V and 4 bases from J, the junction kept 8 bases outside the gene matches. This CDR3 contains 15 residues. Germline-derived CDR1 and CDR2 are SGHNT and YYREEE (reference sequence). The CDR3 reads CASSTSGSIADTQYF. Here the CDR3 DNA reads TGTGCCAGCAGCACCAGCGGGAGTATCGCAGATACGCAGTATTTT.

Only one count was recorded for this clone. V usage is TRBV10-3 and J usage is TRBJ1-5; D unclear. Germline V lookup: CDR1 ENHRY, CDR2 SYGVKD. CDR3 size: 12 residues. The V end lost 7 bases, the J end lost 1 base, and 5 bases lay between the germline ends. CDR3 nucleotides: TGTGCCATCATAACAAGCAATCAGCCCCAGCATTTT. The encoded protein is CAIITSNQPQHF.

The rearrangement joins TRBV21-1 to TRBJ1-1. TRBV21-1 is noted as a pseudogene. The CDR3 is made up of 16 amino acids. In nucleotides, the CDR3 is TGTGCCAGCAGCAAAAGTTTGAGGGTAGGTAACACTGAAGCTTTCTTT. Translated: CASSKSLRVGNTEAFF.

This clone appeared once. CDR3 loop: CASSLKDASGYTF. CDR3 sequence (DNA): TGCGCCAGCAGCTTGAAGGATGCTTCTGGCTACACCTTC. The genes are TRBV5-1 and TRBJ1-2; D unclear. Looked up from germline, CDR1 is SGHRS and CDR2 is YFSETQ. V was cut by 1 base and J by 7 bases, with 11 bases left in between. The CDR3 has 13 residues.